Sequencing of this TCR beta chain was carried out in a study of blood T cell repertoires in COVID-19 (dated by TCRdb to the early 2020s). Study-level background: Collaborator samples came from the United States, Italy and Spain and covered acute and convalescent phases of COVID-19. Samples came from the ongoing ImmuneRACE study (first 160 participants) plus 1,254 subjects from 6 global collaborators. The prospective study material was composed of cDNA or gDNA derived from T cells, B-cell-depleted T cells, or PBMCs. The repertoires were released in a freely available public database meant as a resource for research on the immune response to SARS-CoV-2. The sample metadata nearly always contained a de-identified subject ID, COVID-19 status, age in years and sex. Where available, HLA class I and class II types were taken from metadata supplied by the sample provider and were not determined by assay-based typing. Deeply sampled blood TCRbeta repertoires from subjects exposed to, actively infected with, or recovered from COVID-19 were included in the dataset.

The germline V gene sets CDR1 to SGHTS and CDR2 to YDEGEE. At the junction V is shortened by 3 bases and J by 7 bases, with 17 bases in between. The CDR3 spans 15 residues, from the cysteine through the phenylalanine. Of all the DNA, just the CDR3 is kept, 45 bases in frame from base 1. Study-wide conclusions, independent of this receptor: The amount of clinical and demographic metadata varied by source and participant and was provided uncurated.

As concerns this clone: Its cognate antigen has yet to be identified. Per-base qualities were not stored, and no clone one base away is much larger.

The immunoSEQ Assay, a bias-controlled multiplex PCR, was used to amplify TCRbeta CDR3 regions from genomic DNA. Turning to the authors' computational methods: Nucleated cell counts per sample were estimated from amplification of reference gene primers within the assay. To quantify the absolute abundance of each unique TCRbeta CDR3 rearrangement, sequence reads were collapsed and filtered. For each sample, productive Simpson clonality was calculated as the square root of Simpson's diversity index across productive rearrangements. Held by TCRdb, this immuneACCESS table contains in-frame sequences only and omits some clones. Under half of the omission traces to an unresolved V gene where checked; the cause of the rest is unknown. The V and J calls and the clone size are those of that table, but D and trimming were determined from the DNA. The sample has about 240,000 clones on record, 70% to 90% of them singletons. The biggest ten clones account for around 7.3% of the sample.

Whole blood was collected in K2EDTA tubes by collaborating institutions according to the institutions' own protocols. For TCRbeta analysis, collaborators shipped samples as frozen whole blood, isolated PBMCs, or DNA extracted from either of those sample types. Sequencing was carried out using peripheral blood. The sequence derives from a woman in her 70s with active or convalescent COVID-19. The chain uses TRBV5-8 and TRBJ2-1, with an unclear D gene assignment. Read as DNA, the sequence is TGTGCCAGCAGCTCGGTAGGCAGGCCCCTGAATGAGCAGTTCTTC. This yields the protein CASSSVGRPLNEQFF.